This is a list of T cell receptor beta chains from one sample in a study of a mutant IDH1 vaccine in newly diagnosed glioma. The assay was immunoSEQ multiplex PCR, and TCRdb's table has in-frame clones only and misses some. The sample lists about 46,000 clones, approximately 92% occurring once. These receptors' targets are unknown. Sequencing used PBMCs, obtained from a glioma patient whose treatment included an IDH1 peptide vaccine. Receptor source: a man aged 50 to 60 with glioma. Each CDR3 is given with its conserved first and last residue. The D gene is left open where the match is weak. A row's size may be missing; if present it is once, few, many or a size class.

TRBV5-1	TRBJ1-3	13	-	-	TGCGCCAGCAGCTTGGACTCTGGAAACACCATATATTTT	CASSLDSGNTIYF
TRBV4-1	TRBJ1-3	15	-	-	TGCGCCAGCAGCCAAAGCAGCACCGTGGACAACACCATATATTTT	CASSQSSTVDNTIYF
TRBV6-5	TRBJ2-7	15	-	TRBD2	TGTGCCAGCACCCGGACTAGCGGGGCCTCCTACGAGCAGTACTTC	CASTRTSGASYEQYF
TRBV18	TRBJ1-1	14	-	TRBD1	TGTGCCAGCTCACCCGGGACAGAGAACACTGAAGCTTTCTTT	CASSPGTENTEAFF
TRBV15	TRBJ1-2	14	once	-	TGTGCCACCAGCAGAGAACTGGGAGACTATGGCTACACCTTC	CATSRELGDYGYTF
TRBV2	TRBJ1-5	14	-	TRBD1	TGTGCCAGCTCTCCGGGACAGCGCAATCAGCCCCAGCATTTT	CASSPGQRNQPQHF
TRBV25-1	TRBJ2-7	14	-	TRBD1	TGTGCCAGCAAGGGGACAGCGCTCTCCTACGAGCAGTACTTC	CASKGTALSYEQYF
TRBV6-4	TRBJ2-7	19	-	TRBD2	TGTGCCAGCAGTGAGGGGACTAGCGGGATGAGGGACCCCTCCTACGAGCAGTACTTC	CASSEGTSGMRDPSYEQYF
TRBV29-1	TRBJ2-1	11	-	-	TGCAGCATGCTATCTGGCGATGAGCAGTTCTTC	CSMLSGDEQFF
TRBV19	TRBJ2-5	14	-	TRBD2	TGTGCCAGTAGTACTAGCGGGGGGCCAGAGACCCAGTACTTC	CASSTSGGPETQYF
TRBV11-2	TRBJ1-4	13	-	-	TGTGCCAGCAGCGGGGGGTATAATGAAAAACTGTTTTTT	CASSGGYNEKLFF
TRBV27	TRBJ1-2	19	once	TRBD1	TGTGCCAGCAGTTTATCGTTCGGGGGACAGGGTCATTCTAACTATGGCTACACCTTC	CASSLSFGGQGHSNYGYTF
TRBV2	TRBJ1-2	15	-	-	TGTGCCAGCAGTTTGGGCCGGGGGCGTGACTATGGCTACACCTTC	CASSLGRGRDYGYTF
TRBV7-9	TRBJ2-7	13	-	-	TGTGCCAGCAGCTTGGGCGAAAACTACGAGCAGTACTTC	CASSLGENYEQYF
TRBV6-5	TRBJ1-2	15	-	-	TGTGCCAGCAGTTACTCAGGCCCAGGGAACTATGGCTACACCTTC	CASSYSGPGNYGYTF
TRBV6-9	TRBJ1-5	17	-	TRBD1	TGTGCCAGCATCCCGGAGCGGGACAGTTATAGCAATCAGCCCCAGCATTTT	CASIPERDSYSNQPQHF
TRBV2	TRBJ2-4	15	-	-	TGTGCCAGCACCGCTAACAGACCGGCCAAAAACATTCAGTACTTC	CASTANRPAKNIQYF
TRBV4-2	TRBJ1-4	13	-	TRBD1	TGTGCCAGCAGCCCTTCCTCCAGGGGGCAACTGTTTTTT	CASSPSSRGQLFF
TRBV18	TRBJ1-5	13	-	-	TGTGCCAGCGTGGGGGGCCCTCATCAGCCCCAGCATTTT	CASVGGPHQPQHF
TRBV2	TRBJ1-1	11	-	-	TGTGCCAGCAGCTATGACACTCGAGCTTTCTTT	CASSYDTRAFF
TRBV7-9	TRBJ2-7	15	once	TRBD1	TGTGCCAGCAGCTCACAGGGGGCGAGCTCCTACGAGCAGTACTTC	CASSSQGASSYEQYF
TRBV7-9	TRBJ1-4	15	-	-	TGTGCCAGCAGCTTAGCGGAGGTCGGCGGCGAAAAACTGTTTTTT	CASSLAEVGGEKLFF
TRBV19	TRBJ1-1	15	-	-	TGTGCCAGTAGTACCCCACCTCGGGCGGACACTGAAGCTTTCTTT	CASSTPPRADTEAFF
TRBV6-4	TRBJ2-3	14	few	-	TGTGCCAGCAGTGGCAAGGGGGAAGCAGATACGCAGTATTTT	CASSGKGEADTQYF
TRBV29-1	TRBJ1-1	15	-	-	TGCAGCGTTGAAGAGGGGAGCAGGGTGGGGACTGAAGCTTTCTTT	CSVEEGSRVGTEAFF
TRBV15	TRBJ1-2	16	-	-	TGTGCCACCAGCAGAGATCGCCGACAGGTTACCTATGGCTACACCTTC	CATSRDRRQVTYGYTF
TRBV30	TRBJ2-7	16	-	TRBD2	TGTGCCTGGACCCACCTGGGGAGCGGGGCGTCCCACGAGCAGTACTTC	CAWTHLGSGASHEQYF
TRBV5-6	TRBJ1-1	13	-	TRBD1	TGTGCCAGCAGCTTGGCCGGGACAGGGTTAGCTTTCTTT	CASSLAGTGLAFF
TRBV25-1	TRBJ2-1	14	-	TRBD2	TGTGCCAGCAGTCGACTAGCGGACTACAATGAGCAGTTCTTC	CASSRLADYNEQFF
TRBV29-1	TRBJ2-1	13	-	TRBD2	TGCAGCGTTGATATCCTAGCGGGAAATGAGCAGTTCTTC	CSVDILAGNEQFF
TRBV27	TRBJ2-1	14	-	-	TGTGCCAGCAGTTCTCCTACAGGTGGTAATGAGCAGTTCTTC	CASSSPTGGNEQFF